This TCR beta chain was sequenced for a study of metastatic and nonmetastatic thyroid tumors. To note about this clone: Its antigen is not known.

Authors' methods: The study took CDR3 differences across clinicopathological groups and made a distant-metastasis classifier for papillary thyroid cancer from them. TCRdb reanalyzed the PCR reads with MiXCR. TCRdb's processing, not the authors', yielded these V and J calls. This sample carries about 9,500 clones, approximately 32% of them seen once, and the ten largest clones take under 20%. Study observations and caveats: In blood and tumor, TCR beta diversity was reportedly significantly higher in malignant thyroid tumors than in benign nodules.

In germline, CDR1 is SGHAT, CDR2 FQNNGV. The CDR3 runs to 15 residues. The V end lost 4 bases, the J end lost 3 bases, and 16 bases lay between the germline ends. Treatment of any kind had been given to no patient before thyroid surgery. Sequencing was carried out using adjacent normal tissue. The receptor was isolated from a female donor with papillary thyroid cancer or a benign thyroid nodule (not recorded which). Some clones in this sample may be carry-over from other donors' samples. V gene TRBV11-2 combines with J gene TRBJ2-7, with D tentatively TRBD2 (5 bases). As DNA, the CDR3 is TGTGCCAGCAGCTCAGGCCACTCTAGCCTCTACGAGCAGTACTTC. Protein sequence: CASSSGHSSLYEQYF.